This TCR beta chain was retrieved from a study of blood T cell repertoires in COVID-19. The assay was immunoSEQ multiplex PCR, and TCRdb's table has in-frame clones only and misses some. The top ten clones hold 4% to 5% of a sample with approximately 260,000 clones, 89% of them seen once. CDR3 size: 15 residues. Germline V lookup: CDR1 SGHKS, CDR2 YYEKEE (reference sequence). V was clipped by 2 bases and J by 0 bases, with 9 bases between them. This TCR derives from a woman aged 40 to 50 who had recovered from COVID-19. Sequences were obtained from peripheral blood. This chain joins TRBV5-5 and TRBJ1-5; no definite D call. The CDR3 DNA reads TGTGCCAGCAGCTTCCATCAGAATAGCAATCAGCCCCAGCATTTT. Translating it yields CASSFHQNSNQPQHF.